The entry below gives a single T cell receptor (beta chain) sequence along with its context. Its target is not known. These data are taken from a study of cytomegalovirus exposure and HLA in healthy donors. General study points: Cytomegalovirus association was listed for 150 or so TCR beta chains.

TCRdb keeps only in-frame clones here, not all; method: immunoSEQ multiplex PCR. Here the sample spans about 200,000 clones, about 82% being singletons. Sequenced material: PBMCs. The receptor comes from a woman aged 18-29 years in good health and CMV-seronegative.

The chain's CDR3 is CAISEVDPDRKIYEQYF. Written as DNA, the CDR3 is TGTGCCATCAGTGAGGTTGACCCGGACAGGAAAATCTACGAGCAGTACTTC. The V call is TRBV10-3, the J call TRBJ2-7, with TRBD1 matching over 7 bases. Germline V CDR1 and CDR2: ENHRY, SYGVKD. With V trimmed by 2 bases and J by 3 bases, 13 bases remained unmatched. CDR3 length: 17 residues.